This T cell receptor (beta chain) was retrieved from a study of blood T cell repertoires in COVID-19. Original methodology: For nucleated cells, counts were estimated from reference gene primer amplification. Using immunoSEQ multiplex PCR, the repertoire was profiled, and TCRdb retains in-frame clones only, with some absent. V, J and clone size reflect that table, while D and trimming were determined from the DNA. The table has a few hundred thousand clones, about 90% seen once. The CDR3 runs to 18 residues. Trimming stripped 4 bases from V and 0 bases from J, with 22 bases between. Germline assignment: CDR1 MGHRA and CDR2 YSYEKL.

The clonotype originates from a woman in her fifties or sixties who had recovered from COVID-19. Sequenced input: peripheral blood. The chain carries TRBV4-1 and TRBJ2-7; D might be TRBD2 (7 bases). The CDR3 DNA sequence: TGCGCCAGCAGCCGCCCACTAACGGGGGGCAGGAGCTCCTACGAGCAGTACTTC. Translating gives CASSRPLTGGRSSYEQYF.